This T cell receptor beta chain stems from a study of cytomegalovirus exposure and HLA in healthy donors. This CDR3 has 12 residues. V shed 2 bases and J shed 9 bases, with 8 bases lying between them. Germline CDR1 and CDR2: SGHVS and FQNEAQ. About this clone itself: Its antigen is not known.

Study-wide findings and caveats: It is likely that the observed cluster of highly shared sequence variants was a sequencing artifact. A prior analysis recorded that most TCR beta V segments were productive about 87% or about 30% of the time. Presence/absence analysis assumed near-uniform sequencing depth across donors.

Donors in the study were healthy people who gave bone marrow. PCR was performed using 60 Vbeta and 13 Jbeta primers. The assay was immunoSEQ multiplex PCR, and TCRdb's table has in-frame clones only and misses some. The repertoire has 110,000 or so clones, around 82% of them found once; the top ten carry roughly 5.9%. The receptor comes from a woman between 25 and 40 years old in good health and CMV-seropositive. The rearrangement uses TRBV7-8 and TRBJ2-1; possibly TRBD2 for D (5 bases). Sample: PBMCs. The CDR3 DNA sequence: TGTGCCAGCAGCTTAATGAGCGGTGAGCAGTTCTTC. It yields the protein CASSLMSGEQFF.